This T cell receptor beta chain was captured by sequencing in a study of OX40 agonist ivuxolimab in advanced cancers. On the study more broadly: With a range of roughly 20 to 80, age averaged 60 years, and 75% to 90% were male.

The germline V gene has CDR1 SGHNT and CDR2 YYREEE (reference sequence). The CDR3 is made up of 16 amino acids. V trimming: 4 bases; J trimming: 5 bases; junction bases outside the gene matches: 14. Assay used: immunoSEQ multiplex PCR; TCRdb lists only in-frame clones, some missing. The table includes approximately 77,000 clones, around 85% detected once. The chain recombines TRBV5-4 with TRBJ2-7; 8 bases are a match to TRBD2. The receptor comes from an adult with an advanced solid tumor such as melanoma, head and neck, liver or kidney cancer. The specimen comprised CD4+ or CD8+ T cells sorted from blood, sampled in a trial of the OX40 agonist ivuxolimab. This CDR3 is CASSPASAGLENEQYF. In DNA form, the CDR3 reads TGTGCCAGCAGCCCTGCGAGTGCGGGACTAGAAAACGAGCAGTACTTC. Complete variable domain (other parts from reference TRBV5-4 and TRBJ2-7): ETGVTQSPTHLIKTRGQQVTLRCSSQSGHNTVSWYQQALGQGPQFIFQYYREEENGRGNFPPRFSGLQFPNYSSELNVNALELDDSALYLCASSPASAGLENEQYFGPGTRLTVT.